This TCR beta chain is drawn from a study of blood T cell repertoires in COVID-19. Using immunoSEQ multiplex PCR, the repertoire was profiled, and TCRdb retains in-frame clones only, with some absent. The sample lists 40,000 to 45,000 clones; roughly three quarters were seen once. V was pared by 1 base and J by 1 base, with 13 bases between. Germline lookup yields CDR1 MNHNS and CDR2 SASEGT. The CDR3 is made up of 16 amino acids. This clonotype was sampled from a woman aged 80 or older with acute or convalescent COVID-19. What was sequenced was peripheral blood. This chain uses TRBV6-1 with TRBJ1-2, with D tentatively TRBD1 (6 bases). CDR3 residues: CASSEGLGQLNYGYTF. CDR3 DNA: TGTGCCAGCAGTGAAGGACTCGGACAGCTTAACTATGGCTACACCTTC.